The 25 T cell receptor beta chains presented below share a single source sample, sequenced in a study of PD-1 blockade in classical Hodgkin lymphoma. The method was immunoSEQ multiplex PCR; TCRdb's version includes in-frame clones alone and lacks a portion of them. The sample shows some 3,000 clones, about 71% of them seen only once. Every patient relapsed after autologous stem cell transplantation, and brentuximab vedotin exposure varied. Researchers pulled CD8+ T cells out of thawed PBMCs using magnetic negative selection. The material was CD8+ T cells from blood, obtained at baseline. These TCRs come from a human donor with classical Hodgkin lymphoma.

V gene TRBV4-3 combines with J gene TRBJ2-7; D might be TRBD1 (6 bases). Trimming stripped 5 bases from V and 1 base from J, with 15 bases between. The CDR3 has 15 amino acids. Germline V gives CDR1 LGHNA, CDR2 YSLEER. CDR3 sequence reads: CASSYSAGTSYEQYF. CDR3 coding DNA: TGCGCCAGCAGCTACTCAGCCGGGACATCCTACGAGCAGTACTTC.

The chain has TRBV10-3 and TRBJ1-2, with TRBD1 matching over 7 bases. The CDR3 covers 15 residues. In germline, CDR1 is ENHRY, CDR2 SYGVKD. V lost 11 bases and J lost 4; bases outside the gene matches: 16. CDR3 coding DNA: TGTGCCTCAGGGGGGACGATACAGGGCGGCTATGGCTACACCTTC. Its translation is CASGGTIQGGYGYTF.

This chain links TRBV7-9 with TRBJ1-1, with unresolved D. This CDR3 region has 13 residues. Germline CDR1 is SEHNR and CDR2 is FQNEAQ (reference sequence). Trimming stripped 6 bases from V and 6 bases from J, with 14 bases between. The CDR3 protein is CASSFPGAPEAFF. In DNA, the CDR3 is TGTGCCAGCAGTTTCCCCGGCGCCCCTGAAGCTTTCTTT. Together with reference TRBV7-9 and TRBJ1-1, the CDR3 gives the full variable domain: DTGVSQNPRHKITKRGQNVTFRCDPISEHNRLYWYRQTLGQGPEFLTYFQNEAQLEKSRLLSDRFSAERPKGSFSTLEIQRTEQGDSAMYLCASSFPGAPEAFFGQGTRLTVV.

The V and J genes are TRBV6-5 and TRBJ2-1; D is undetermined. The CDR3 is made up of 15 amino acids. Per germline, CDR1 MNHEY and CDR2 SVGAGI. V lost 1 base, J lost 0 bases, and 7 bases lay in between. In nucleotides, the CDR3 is TGTGCCAGCAGTTACTTCATGAGCTCCTACAATGAGCAGTTCTTC. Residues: CASSYFMSSYNEQFF.

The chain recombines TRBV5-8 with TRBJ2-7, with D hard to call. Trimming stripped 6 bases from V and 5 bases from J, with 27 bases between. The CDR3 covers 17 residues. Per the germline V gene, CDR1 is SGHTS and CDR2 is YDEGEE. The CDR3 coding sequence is TGTGCCAGCACATCCCAAGGTTTCCGACTTTTTGGCCACGAGCAGTACTTC. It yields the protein CASTSQGFRLFGHEQYF.

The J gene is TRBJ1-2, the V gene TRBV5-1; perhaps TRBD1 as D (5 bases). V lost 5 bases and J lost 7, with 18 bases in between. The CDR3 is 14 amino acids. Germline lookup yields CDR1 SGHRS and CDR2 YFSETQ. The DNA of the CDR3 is TGCGCCAGCAGTTCTCTTGGGGTCAGGGTTGGCTACACCTTC. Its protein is CASSSLGVRVGYTF.

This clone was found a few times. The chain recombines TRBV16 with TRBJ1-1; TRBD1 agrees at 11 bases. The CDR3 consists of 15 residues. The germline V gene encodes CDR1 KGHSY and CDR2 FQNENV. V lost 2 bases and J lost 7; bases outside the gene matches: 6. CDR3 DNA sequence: TGTGCCAGCAGCCAACCGGACAGGGGGCAGGGTGAAGCTTTCTTT. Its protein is CASSQPDRGQGEAFF.

DNA for the CDR3: TGTGCCAGCAGCTTCCGGACAGGGAACCAGCCCCAGCATTTT. As protein: CASSFRTGNQPQHF. V usage is TRBV5-8 and J usage is TRBJ1-5; the match to TRBD1 covers 8 bases. The CDR3 loop spans 14 amino acids. Germline CDR1 reads SGHTS; CDR2 reads YDEGEE. V dropped 2 bases and J dropped 7; count of bases not matched to a gene: 5.

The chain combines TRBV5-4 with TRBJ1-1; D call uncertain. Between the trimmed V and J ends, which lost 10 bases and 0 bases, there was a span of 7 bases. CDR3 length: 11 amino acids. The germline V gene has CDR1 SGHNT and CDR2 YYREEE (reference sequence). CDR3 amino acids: CACWLNTEAFF. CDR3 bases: TGTGCCTGTTGGTTGAACACTGAAGCTTTCTTT. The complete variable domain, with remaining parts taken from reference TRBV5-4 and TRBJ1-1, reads ETGVTQSPTHLIKTRGQQVTLRCSSQSGHNTVSWYQQALGQGPQFIFQYYREEENGRGNFPPRFSGLQFPNYSSELNVNALELDDSALYLCACWLNTEAFFGQGTRLTVV.

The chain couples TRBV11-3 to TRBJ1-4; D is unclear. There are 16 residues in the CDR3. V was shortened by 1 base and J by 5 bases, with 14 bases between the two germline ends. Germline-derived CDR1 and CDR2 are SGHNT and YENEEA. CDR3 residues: CASSLALGVLNEKLFF. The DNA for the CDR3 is TGTGCCAGCAGCTTAGCATTAGGTGTACTAAATGAAAAACTGTTTTTT.

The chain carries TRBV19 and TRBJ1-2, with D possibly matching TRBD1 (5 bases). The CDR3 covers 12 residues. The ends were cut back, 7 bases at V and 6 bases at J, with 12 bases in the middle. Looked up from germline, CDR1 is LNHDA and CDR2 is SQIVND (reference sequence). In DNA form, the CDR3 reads TGTGCCAGTATGGCAGGGTGGGATGGCTACACCTTC. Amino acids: CASMAGWDGYTF. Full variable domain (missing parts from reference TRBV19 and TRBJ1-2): DGGITQSPKYLFRKEGQNVTLSCEQNLNHDAMYWYRQDPGQGLRLIYYSQIVNDFQKGDIAEGYSVSREKKESFPLTVTSAQKNPTAFYLCASMAGWDGYTFGSGTRLTVV.

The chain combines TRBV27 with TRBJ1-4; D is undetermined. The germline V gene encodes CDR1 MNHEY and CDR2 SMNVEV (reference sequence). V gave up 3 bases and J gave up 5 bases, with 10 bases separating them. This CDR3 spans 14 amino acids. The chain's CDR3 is CASSFSRENEKLFF. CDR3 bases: TGTGCCAGCAGTTTCAGTCGGGAAAATGAAAAACTGTTTTTT.

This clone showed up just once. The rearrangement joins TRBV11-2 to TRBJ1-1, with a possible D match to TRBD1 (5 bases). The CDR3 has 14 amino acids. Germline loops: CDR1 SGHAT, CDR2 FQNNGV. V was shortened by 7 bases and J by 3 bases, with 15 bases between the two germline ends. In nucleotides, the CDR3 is TGTGCCAGCATCCCCCCGAGGGGATACACTGAAGCTTTCTTT. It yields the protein CASIPPRGYTEAFF.

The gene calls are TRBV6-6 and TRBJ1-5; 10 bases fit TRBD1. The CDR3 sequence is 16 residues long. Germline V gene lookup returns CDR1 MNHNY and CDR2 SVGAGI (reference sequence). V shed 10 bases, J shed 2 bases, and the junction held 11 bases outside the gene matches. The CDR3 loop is CATGPGQGFGNQPQHF. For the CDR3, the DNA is TGTGCCACCGGACCGGGACAGGGGTTCGGCAATCAGCCCCAGCATTTT.

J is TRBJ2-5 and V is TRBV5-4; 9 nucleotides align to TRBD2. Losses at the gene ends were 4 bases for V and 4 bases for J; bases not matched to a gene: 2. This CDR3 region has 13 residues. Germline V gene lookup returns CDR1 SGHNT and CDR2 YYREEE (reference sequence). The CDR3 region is CASSVTSGETQYF. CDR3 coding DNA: TGTGCCAGCAGCGTGACTAGCGGAGAGACCCAGTACTTC.

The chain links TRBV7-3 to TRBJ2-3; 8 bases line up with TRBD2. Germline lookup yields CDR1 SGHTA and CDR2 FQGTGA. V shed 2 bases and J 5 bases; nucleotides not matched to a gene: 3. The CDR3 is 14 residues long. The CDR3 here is CASSLERGIDTQYF. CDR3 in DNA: TGTGCCAGCAGCTTAGAGCGGGGGATAGATACGCAGTATTTT.

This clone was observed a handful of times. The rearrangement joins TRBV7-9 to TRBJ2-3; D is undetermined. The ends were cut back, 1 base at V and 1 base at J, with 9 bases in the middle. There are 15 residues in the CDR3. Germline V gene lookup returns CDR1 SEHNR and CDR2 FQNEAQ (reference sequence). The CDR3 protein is CASSLESYGTDTQYF. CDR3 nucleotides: TGTGCCAGCAGCTTAGAGTCGTACGGCACAGATACGCAGTATTTT.

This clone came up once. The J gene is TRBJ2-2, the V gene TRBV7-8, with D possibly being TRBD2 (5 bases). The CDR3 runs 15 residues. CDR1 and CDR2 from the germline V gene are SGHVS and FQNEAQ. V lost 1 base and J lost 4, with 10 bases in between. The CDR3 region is CASSLVPGSTGELFF. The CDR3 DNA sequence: TGTGCCAGCAGCTTAGTTCCGGGAAGCACCGGGGAGCTGTTTTTT.

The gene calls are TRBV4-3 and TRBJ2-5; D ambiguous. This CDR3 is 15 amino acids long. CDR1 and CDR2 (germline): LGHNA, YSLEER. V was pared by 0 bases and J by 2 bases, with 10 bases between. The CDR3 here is CASSQERSFQETQYF. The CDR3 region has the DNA TGCGCCAGCAGCCAAGAGCGCAGCTTTCAAGAGACCCAGTACTTC.

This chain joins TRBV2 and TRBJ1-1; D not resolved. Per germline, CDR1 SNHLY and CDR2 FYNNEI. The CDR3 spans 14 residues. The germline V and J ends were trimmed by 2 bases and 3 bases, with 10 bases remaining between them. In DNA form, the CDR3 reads TGTGCCAGCAGTGAAACCCACCAAGACACTGAAGCTTTCTTT. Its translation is CASSETHQDTEAFF.

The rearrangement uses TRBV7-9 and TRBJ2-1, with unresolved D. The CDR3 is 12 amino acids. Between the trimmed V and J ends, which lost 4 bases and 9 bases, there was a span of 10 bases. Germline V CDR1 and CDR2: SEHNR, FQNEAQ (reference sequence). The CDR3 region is CASSSPVGEQFF. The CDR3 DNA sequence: TGTGCCAGCAGCTCCCCCGTCGGTGAGCAGTTCTTC.

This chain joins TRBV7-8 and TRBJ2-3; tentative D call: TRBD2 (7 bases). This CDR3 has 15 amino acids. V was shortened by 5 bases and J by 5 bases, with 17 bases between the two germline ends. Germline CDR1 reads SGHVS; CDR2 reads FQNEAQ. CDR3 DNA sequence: TGTGCCAGCAGCATCCGCGGGGGCCAGGGAGATACGCAGTATTTT. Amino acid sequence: CASSIRGGQGDTQYF.

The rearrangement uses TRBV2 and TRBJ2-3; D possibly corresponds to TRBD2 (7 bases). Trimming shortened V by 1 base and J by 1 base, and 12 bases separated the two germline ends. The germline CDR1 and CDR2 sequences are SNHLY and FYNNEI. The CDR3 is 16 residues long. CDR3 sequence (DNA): TGTGCCAGCAGTGAAGAGGGGGGGGTTGGCACAGATACGCAGTATTTT. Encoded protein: CASSEEGGVGTDTQYF.

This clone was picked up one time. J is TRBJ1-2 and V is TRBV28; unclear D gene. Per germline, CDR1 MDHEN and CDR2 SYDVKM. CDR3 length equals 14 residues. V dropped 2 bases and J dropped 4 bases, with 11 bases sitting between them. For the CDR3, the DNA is TGTGCCAGCAGTTTACGAGTCGCCCCCTATGGCTACACCTTC. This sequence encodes CASSLRVAPYGYTF.

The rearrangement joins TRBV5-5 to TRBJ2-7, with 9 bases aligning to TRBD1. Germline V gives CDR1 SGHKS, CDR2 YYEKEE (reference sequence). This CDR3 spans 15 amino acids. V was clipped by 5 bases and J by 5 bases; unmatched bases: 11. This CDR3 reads CASRQPHRGPNEQYF. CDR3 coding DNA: TGTGCCAGCAGGCAGCCCCACAGGGGGCCCAACGAGCAGTACTTC.